The 14 T cell receptor beta chains below come from one sample, sequenced in a study of T cells after yellow fever vaccination. TCRdb re-derived calls from the 5' RACE reads in MiXCR, one entry per CDR3 protein. This table has roughly 350,000 distinct CDR3 sequences, about 4% appearing once. This material consisted of PBMCs, taken 5 days after the yellow fever booster vaccination. These receptors all stem from a man between 18 and 29 years old who received the YFV17D yellow fever vaccine.

This clonotype has a handful of counts. The chain recombines TRBV7-2 with TRBJ1-5; 8 bases map to TRBD1. Looked up from germline, CDR1 is SGHTA and CDR2 is FQGNSA. V trimming: 1 base; J trimming: 5 bases; junction bases outside the gene matches: 7. CDR3 length: 16 residues. CDR3 DNA: TGTGCCAGCAGCTTAGGGGCAGGGGGCCAGTATCAGCCCCAGCATTTT. Translated, it gives CASSLGAGGQYQPQHF.

Many counts were recorded for this clonotype. The CDR3 is CASSASGLNSRDEKLFF. The CDR3 DNA follows: TGTGCCAGCAGTGCCTCCGGACTGAACTCTCGTGATGAAAAACTGTTTTTT. The chain has TRBV6-1 and TRBJ1-4, with D unresolved. Germline V gene lookup returns CDR1 MNHNS and CDR2 SASEGT. This CDR3 has 17 residues. V gave up 4 bases and J gave up 6 bases, with 21 bases separating them.

There are a few counts of this clonotype. Here the CDR3 reads CASSRPVMAYNEQFF. CDR3 sequence (DNA): TGTGCCAGCAGCCGGCCCGTAATGGCGTACAATGAGCAGTTCTTC. The rearrangement uses TRBV7-9 and TRBJ2-1, with D hard to call. The CDR3 is made up of 15 amino acids. V was pared by 5 bases and J by 4 bases, with 15 bases between. Germline CDR1 and CDR2: SEHNR and FQNEAQ (reference sequence).

The CDR3 DNA follows: TGTGCCACCAGCAGAGATTCCAGGGCACGGATCCACGAGCAGTACGTC. Amino acids: CATSRDSRARIHEQYV. The rearrangement uses TRBV15 and TRBJ2-7, with D possibly matching TRBD1 (5 bases). The CDR3 loop spans 16 amino acids. Germline values: CDR1 LNHNV, CDR2 YYDKDF (reference sequence). Trimming left V 0 bases short and J 5 bases short, with 17 bases between.

The V and J genes are TRBV5-1 and TRBJ2-3; TRBD1 aligns across 7 bases. Per the germline V gene, CDR1 is SGHRS and CDR2 is YFSETQ. The length of the CDR3 is 15 residues. The V and J ends lost 5 bases and 2 bases, in that order; junction bases with no gene match: 8. CDR3 loop: CASRRWTGLTDTQYF. In DNA, the CDR3 is TGCGCCAGCAGACGCTGGACAGGTCTCACAGATACGCAGTATTTT.

The chain uses TRBV7-6 and TRBJ2-3; 8 nucleotides agree with TRBD2. The CDR3 has 15 amino acids. V shed 6 bases, J shed 1 base, and the junction held 6 bases outside the gene matches. Germline CDR1 and CDR2: SGHVS and FNYEAQ. CDR3 sequence: CASSQALAGTDTQYF. The CDR3 DNA is TGTGCCAGCAGTCAGGCACTAGCGGGCACAGATACGCAGTATTTT.

This clonotype has a handful of counts. The chain is built from TRBV5-4 and TRBJ2-5; the match to TRBD2 covers 9 bases. V trimming: 4 bases; J trimming: 2 bases; junction bases outside the gene matches: 9. Germline CDR1 is SGHNT and CDR2 is YYREEE (reference sequence). CDR3 size: 16 residues. CDR3 DNA: TGTGCCAGCAGCATAACTAGCGGGCCGTGGCAAGAGACCCAGTACTTC. Translated, it gives CASSITSGPWQETQYF.

The chain joins TRBV6-5 to TRBJ1-5, with D hard to call. Trimming pared 6 bases from V and 2 bases from J, leaving 17 bases between. Germline values: CDR1 MNHEY, CDR2 SVGAGI. The CDR3 is 16 amino acids. The CDR3 DNA sequence: TGTGCCAGCAGCCCATCTTTAGCATTCGGCAATCAGCCCCAGCATTTT. It is translated as CASSPSLAFGNQPQHF.

This clonotype occurred a few times. The V call is TRBV6-2 or TRBV6-3, the J call TRBJ2-7, with D possibly matching TRBD1 (7 bases). Germline CDR1 MNHEY, CDR2 SVGEGT. This CDR3 contains 13 residues. V was shortened by 7 bases and J by 4 bases, with 14 bases between the two germline ends. As DNA, the CDR3 is TGTGCCAGCACCCCGACAGGGAGGTACGAGCAGTACTTC. This encodes CASTPTGRYEQYF.

This clonotype was recorded many times. The chain joins TRBV20-1 to TRBJ2-1, with 8 nucleotides matching TRBD2. The CDR3 is made up of 17 amino acids. Germline V gene data show CDR1 as DFQATT and CDR2 as SNEGSKA (reference sequence). J was trimmed by 9 bases and V by 1 base; bases with no gene match: 17. CDR3 coding DNA: TGCAGTGCTAGAGCAGTAGCGGGGACGCCCGCAATGGGTGAGCAGTTCTTC. Protein product: CSARAVAGTPAMGEQFF.

This clonotype has a count of ten or more. CDR3 coding DNA: TGCGCCAGCCGGGGGTCTAGCGGAAACACCGGGGAGCTGTTTTTT. It encodes CASRGSSGNTGELFF. The chain has TRBV4-3 and TRBJ2-2; TRBD2 agrees at 7 bases. Germline loops: CDR1 LGHNA, CDR2 YSLEER. The CDR3 is 15 residues long. V dropped 8 bases and J dropped 2; count of bases not matched to a gene: 8.

The chain joins TRBV6-2 or TRBV6-3 to TRBJ2-7; 9 positions agree with TRBD1. CDR3 length: 15 residues. The trim removed 6 bases at V and 1 base at J, leaving 7 bases unmatched. Germline-derived CDR1 and CDR2 are MNHEY and SVGEGT. The CDR3 DNA follows: TGTGCCAGCAGACGGGGGACAGGGTTGTCCTACGAGCAGTACTTC. Its translation: CASRRGTGLSYEQYF.

CDR3 amino acids: CSARKGLYEQYF. The CDR3 DNA reads as TGCAGTGCAAGAAAAGGGCTCTACGAGCAGTACTTC. The genes are TRBV20-1 and TRBJ2-7; no reliable D call. V was cut by 6 bases and J by 3 bases, with 12 bases left in between. This CDR3 has 12 amino acids. Germline V gene sequence: CDR1 DFQATT, CDR2 SNEGSKA (reference sequence).

This clonotype occurred a few times. The chain has TRBV5-4 and TRBJ2-7, with 8 bases fitting TRBD2. The germline V gene encodes CDR1 SGHNT and CDR2 YYREEE (reference sequence). The V segment lost 0 bases and the J segment 4 bases; nucleotides outside the gene matches: 6. The CDR3 length is 15 residues. The CDR3, as DNA: TGTGCCAGCAGCTTGGCCCCGGGGGGGCGGTACGAGCAGTACGTC. Amino acids: CASSLAPGGRYEQYV.